The 14 T cell receptor beta chains below come from one sample, sequenced in a study of somatic mutations in cytotoxic T cells in rheumatoid arthritis. This table comes from immunoSEQ multiplex PCR, and its TCRdb copy is limited to in-frame clones, with some not included. The data contain more than 25,000 clones, around 80% of them singletons. Sequencing was done on a sample of CD8+ T cells sorted from blood. All receptors come from a man in his forties or fifties in good health.

This chain uses TRBV7-8 with TRBJ1-1; D possibly corresponds to TRBD1 (6 bases). V was trimmed by 4 bases and J by 0 bases, leaving 9 bases between them. Germline V gene sequence: CDR1 SGHVS, CDR2 FQNEAQ. The CDR3 consists of 14 residues. CDR3 sequence reads: CASSWGQVNTEAFF. CDR3 nucleotides: TGTGCCAGCAGCTGGGGGCAAGTGAACACTGAAGCTTTCTTT.

The V and J genes are TRBV5-4 and TRBJ1-1; D unresolved. Between the trimmed V and J ends, which lost 3 bases and 5 bases, there was a span of 11 bases. Germline loops: CDR1 SGHNT, CDR2 YYREEE (reference sequence). The CDR3 totals 13 residues. This CDR3 is CASSSETITEAFF. The CDR3, as DNA: TGTGCCAGCAGCTCAGAAACGATAACTGAAGCTTTCTTT.

The chain joins TRBV5-4 to TRBJ1-1, with D unclear. Trimming cost V 0 bases and J 1 base, with 7 bases left between them. The germline V gene has CDR1 SGHNT and CDR2 YYREEE (reference sequence). This CDR3 contains 14 residues. The CDR3: CASSLGRENTEAFF. In DNA, the CDR3 is TGTGCCAGCAGCTTGGGACGGGAGAACACTGAAGCTTTCTTT.

J is TRBJ2-6 and V is TRBV7-9; TRBD1 aligns across 12 bases. V trimming: 6 bases; J trimming: 4 bases; junction bases outside the gene matches: 10. CDR1 is SEHNR and CDR2 is FQNEAQ in the germline V gene (reference sequence). The CDR3 is 18 residues long. CDR3 amino acids: CASSRRGTGGAGANVLTF. CDR3 DNA: TGTGCCAGCAGTCGCCGCGGGACAGGGGGCGCCGGGGCCAACGTCCTGACTTTC.

This clone appeared once. The chain couples TRBV7-9 to TRBJ1-3, with 7 bases aligning to TRBD1. The trim removed 4 bases at V and 0 bases at J, leaving 3 bases unmatched. The CDR3 runs to 15 residues. Germline V gene data show CDR1 as SEHNR and CDR2 as FQNEAQ (reference sequence). CDR3 amino acids: CASSSRDSSGNTIYF. The CDR3 region has the DNA TGTGCCAGCAGCTCCCGGGACAGCTCTGGAAACACCATATATTTT.

The rearrangement links TRBV11-3 to TRBJ2-2, with TRBD1 as a possible D gene (6 bases). The CDR3 length is 15 residues. Trimming removed 4 bases at V and 0 bases at J, with 9 bases between. Germline assignment: CDR1 SGHNT and CDR2 YENEEA. The CDR3 protein is CASSSYRANTGELFF. CDR3 nucleotide sequence: TGTGCCAGCAGCTCCTACAGGGCGAACACCGGGGAGCTGTTTTTT.

DNA of the CDR3: TGTGCCAGCAGTCGACCCGGGTTCTACAAGGATTCCGAGCAGTACTTC. Encoded protein: CASSRPGFYKDSEQYF. V and J are TRBV27 and TRBJ2-7; D is undetermined. V was clipped by 5 bases and J by 6 bases, with 23 bases between them. The CDR3 sequence is 16 residues long. The germline gives CDR1 MNHEY, CDR2 SMNVEV (reference sequence).

V and J are TRBV6-1 and TRBJ2-1, with 11 bases that match TRBD2. The CDR3 consists of 15 residues. From germline, CDR1 is MNHNS and CDR2 SASEGT. After removal of 8 bases from V and 3 bases from J, the junction contained 6 bases not matched to a gene. The CDR3 bases are TGTGCCAGCGAAAGTACTAGCGGGAGCTACAATGAGCAGTTCTTC. It is translated as CASESTSGSYNEQFF.

The chain uses TRBV7-9 and TRBJ2-2, with D possibly being TRBD1 (5 bases). Germline-derived CDR1 and CDR2 are SEHNR and FQNEAQ (reference sequence). Trimming cost V 10 bases and J 5 bases, with 8 bases left between them. The CDR3 sequence is 11 residues long. The CDR3 protein is CAKQETGELFF. The CDR3 nucleotides are TGTGCCAAACAGGAAACCGGGGAGCTGTTTTTT.

This clone has just a few counts. J is TRBJ1-1 and V is TRBV30; D is undetermined. The CDR3 has 15 amino acids. Per the germline V gene, CDR1 is GTSNPN and CDR2 is SVGIG (reference sequence). The V gene lost 0 bases and the J gene lost 1 base, with 12 bases spanning the gap. CDR3 in amino acids: CAWSVPTPKNTEAFF. CDR3 sequence (DNA): TGTGCCTGGAGTGTACCCACACCAAAGAACACTGAAGCTTTCTTT.

The table lists this clone with a few counts. The CDR3 DNA reads TGTGCCAGCAGCCAAGAAATCTCGGAGCGGGAGGGCCTACCAAGGGCCTACGAGCAGTACTTC. It specifies CASSQEISEREGLPRAYEQYF. This chain connects TRBV4-2 to TRBJ2-7; 10 positions agree with TRBD2. The CDR3 sequence is 21 residues long. V lost 0 bases, J lost 2 bases, and 19 bases stayed unmatched. The germline gives CDR1 LGHNA, CDR2 YNFKEQ.

The genes are TRBV4-1 and TRBJ2-7; 8 bases map to TRBD1. With V trimmed by 4 bases and J by 3 bases, 8 bases remained unmatched. Looked up from germline, CDR1 is MGHRA and CDR2 is YSYEKL. The CDR3 covers 15 residues. CDR3 in amino acids: CASSLGGTGYYEQYF. For the CDR3, the DNA is TGCGCCAGCAGCCTAGGGGGGACAGGCTACTACGAGCAGTACTTC.

V and J are TRBV7-9 and TRBJ2-5, with 7 bases fitting TRBD2. The CDR3 spans 15 residues. V dropped 1 base and J dropped 3; count of bases not matched to a gene: 5. The germline V gene has CDR1 SEHNR and CDR2 FQNEAQ (reference sequence). The CDR3 reads CASSLGVAGEETQYF. The CDR3 nucleotides are TGTGCCAGCAGCTTAGGGGTGGCGGGAGAAGAGACCCAGTACTTC.

V is TRBV14 and J is TRBJ1-2; 7 nucleotides match TRBD1. The germline gives CDR1 SGHDN, CDR2 FVKESK. This CDR3 region has 15 residues. The trim removed 3 bases at V and 1 base at J, leaving 5 bases unmatched. The CDR3 spells CASSQTGRLNYGYTF. DNA for the CDR3: TGTGCCAGCAGCCAGACAGGGCGACTTAACTATGGCTACACCTTC.